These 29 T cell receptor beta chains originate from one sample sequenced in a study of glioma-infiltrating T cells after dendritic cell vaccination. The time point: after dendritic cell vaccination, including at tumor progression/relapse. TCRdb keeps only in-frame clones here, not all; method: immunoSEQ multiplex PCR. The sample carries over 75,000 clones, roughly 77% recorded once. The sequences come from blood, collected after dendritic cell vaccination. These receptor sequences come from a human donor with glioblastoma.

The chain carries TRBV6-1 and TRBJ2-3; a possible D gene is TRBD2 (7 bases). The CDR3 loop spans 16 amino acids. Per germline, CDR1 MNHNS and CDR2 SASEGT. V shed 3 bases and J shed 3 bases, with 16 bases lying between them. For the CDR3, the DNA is TGTGCCAGCAGTGATATGGGGGGGGCGATTACAGATACGCAGTATTTT. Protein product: CASSDMGGAITDTQYF.

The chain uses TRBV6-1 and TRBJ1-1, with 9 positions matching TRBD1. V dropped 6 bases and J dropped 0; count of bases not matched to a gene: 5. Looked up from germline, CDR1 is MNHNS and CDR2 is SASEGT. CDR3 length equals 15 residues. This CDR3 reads CASRAGQGLNTEAFF. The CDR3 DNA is TGTGCCAGCAGAGCGGGACAGGGACTGAACACTGAAGCTTTCTTT.

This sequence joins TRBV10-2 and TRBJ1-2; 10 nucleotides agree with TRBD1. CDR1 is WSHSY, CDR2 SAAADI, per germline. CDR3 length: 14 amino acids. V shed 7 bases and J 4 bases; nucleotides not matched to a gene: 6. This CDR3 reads CASTGTGVIYGYTF. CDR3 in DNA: TGCGCCAGCACTGGGACAGGGGTTATCTATGGCTACACCTTC.

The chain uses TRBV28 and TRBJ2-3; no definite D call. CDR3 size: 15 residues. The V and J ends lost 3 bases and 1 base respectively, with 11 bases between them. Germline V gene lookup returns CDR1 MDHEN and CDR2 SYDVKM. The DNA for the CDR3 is TGTGCCAGCAGTTTTGGCCGTCGGGGCACAGATACGCAGTATTTT. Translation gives CASSFGRRGTDTQYF.

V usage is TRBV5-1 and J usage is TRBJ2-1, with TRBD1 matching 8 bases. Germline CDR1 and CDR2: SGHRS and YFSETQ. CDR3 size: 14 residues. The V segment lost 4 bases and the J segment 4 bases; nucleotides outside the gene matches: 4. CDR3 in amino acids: CASSADRAYNEQFF. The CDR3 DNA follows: TGCGCCAGCAGCGCGGACAGGGCGTACAATGAGCAGTTCTTC. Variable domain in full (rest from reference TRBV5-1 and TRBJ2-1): KAGVTQTPRYLIKTRGQQVTLSCSPISGHRSVSWYQQTPGQGLQFLFEYFSETQRNKGNFPGRFSGRQFSNSRSEMNVSTLELGDSALYLCASSADRAYNEQFFGPGTRLTVL.

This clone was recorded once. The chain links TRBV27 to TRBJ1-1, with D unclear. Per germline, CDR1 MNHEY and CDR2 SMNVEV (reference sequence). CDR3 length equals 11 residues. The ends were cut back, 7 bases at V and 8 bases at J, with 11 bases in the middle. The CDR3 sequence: CASIYGLEAFF. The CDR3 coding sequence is TGTGCCAGCATCTACGGGTTAGAAGCTTTCTTT.

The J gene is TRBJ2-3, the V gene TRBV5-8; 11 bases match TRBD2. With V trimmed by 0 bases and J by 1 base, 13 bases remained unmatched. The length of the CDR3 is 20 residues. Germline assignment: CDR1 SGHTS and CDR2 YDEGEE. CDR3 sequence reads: CASSLVWTSGRLDGTDTQYF. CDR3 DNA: TGTGCCAGCAGCTTGGTTTGGACTAGCGGGCGTTTAGACGGCACAGATACGCAGTATTTT.

The CDR3 DNA reads TGTGCCAGTACTAGTAGTAGCAATCAGCCCCAGCATTTT. Translated, it gives CASTSSSNQPQHF. The chain carries TRBV6-1 and TRBJ1-5, with D unresolved. The CDR3 covers 13 residues. The germline CDR1 and CDR2 sequences are MNHNS and SASEGT. The ends were cut back, 9 bases at V and 0 bases at J, with 9 bases in the middle.

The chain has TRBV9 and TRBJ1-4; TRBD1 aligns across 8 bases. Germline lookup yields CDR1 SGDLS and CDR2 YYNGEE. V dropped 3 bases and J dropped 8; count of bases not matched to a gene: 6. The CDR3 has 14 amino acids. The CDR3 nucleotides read TGTGCCAGCAGCGCCACAGGGGGAGGAGAAAAACTGTTTTTT. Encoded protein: CASSATGGGEKLFF.

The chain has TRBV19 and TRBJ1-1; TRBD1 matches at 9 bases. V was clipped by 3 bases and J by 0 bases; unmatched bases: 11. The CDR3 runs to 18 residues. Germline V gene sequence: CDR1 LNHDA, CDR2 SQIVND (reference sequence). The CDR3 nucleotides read TGTGCCAGTAGTATGGGTTTGGGACAGGGAAGGATGAACACTGAAGCTTTCTTT. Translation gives CASSMGLGQGRMNTEAFF. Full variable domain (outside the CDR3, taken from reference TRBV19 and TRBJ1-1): DGGITQSPKYLFRKEGQNVTLSCEQNLNHDAMYWYRQDPGQGLRLIYYSQIVNDFQKGDIAEGYSVSREKKESFPLTVTSAQKNPTAFYLCASSMGLGQGRMNTEAFFGQGTRLTVV.

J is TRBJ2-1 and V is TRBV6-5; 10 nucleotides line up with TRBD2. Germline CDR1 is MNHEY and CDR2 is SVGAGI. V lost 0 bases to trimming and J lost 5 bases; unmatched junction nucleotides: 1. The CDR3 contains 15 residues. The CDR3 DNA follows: TGTGCCAGCAGTTACTCGACTAGCGGGCACAATGAGCAGTTCTTC. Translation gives CASSYSTSGHNEQFF.

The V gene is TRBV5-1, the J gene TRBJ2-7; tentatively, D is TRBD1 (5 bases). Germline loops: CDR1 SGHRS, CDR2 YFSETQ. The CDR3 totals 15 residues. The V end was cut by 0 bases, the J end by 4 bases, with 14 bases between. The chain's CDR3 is CASSLGPGKQYEQYF. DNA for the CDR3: TGCGCCAGCAGCTTGGGGCCAGGGAAGCAGTACGAGCAGTACTTC.

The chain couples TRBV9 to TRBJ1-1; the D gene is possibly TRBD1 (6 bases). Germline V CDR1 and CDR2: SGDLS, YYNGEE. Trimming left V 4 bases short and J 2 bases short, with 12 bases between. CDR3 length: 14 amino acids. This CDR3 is CASSTRTDNTEAFF. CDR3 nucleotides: TGTGCCAGCAGCACCCGGACAGACAACACTGAAGCTTTCTTT.

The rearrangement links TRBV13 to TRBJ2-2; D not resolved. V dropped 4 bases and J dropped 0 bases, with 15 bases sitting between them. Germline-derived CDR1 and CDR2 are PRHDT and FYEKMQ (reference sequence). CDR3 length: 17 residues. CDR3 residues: CASSSLEALANTGELFF. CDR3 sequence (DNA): TGTGCCAGCAGCTCCTTAGAGGCTCTAGCGAACACCGGGGAGCTGTTTTTT.

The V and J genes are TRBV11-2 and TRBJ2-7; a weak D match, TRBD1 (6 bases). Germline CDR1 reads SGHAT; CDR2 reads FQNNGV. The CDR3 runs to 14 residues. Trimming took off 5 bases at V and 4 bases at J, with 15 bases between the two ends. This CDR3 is CASSPTGPRYEQYV. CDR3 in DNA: TGTGCCAGCAGCCCTACAGGGCCGCGATACGAGCAGTACGTC.

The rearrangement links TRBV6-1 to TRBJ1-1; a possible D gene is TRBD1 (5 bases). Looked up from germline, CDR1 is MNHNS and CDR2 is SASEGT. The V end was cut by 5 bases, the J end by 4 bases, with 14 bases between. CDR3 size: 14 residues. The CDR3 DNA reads TGTGCCAGCAGTTTTACATGGGGCACCACTGAAGCTTTCTTT. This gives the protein CASSFTWGTTEAFF.

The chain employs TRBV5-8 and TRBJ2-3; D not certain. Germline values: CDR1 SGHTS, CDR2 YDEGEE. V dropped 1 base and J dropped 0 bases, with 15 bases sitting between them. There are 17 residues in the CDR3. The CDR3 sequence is CASSLRRHESSTDTQYF. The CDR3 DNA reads TGTGCCAGCAGCTTGCGGCGACATGAGTCTAGCACAGATACGCAGTATTTT.

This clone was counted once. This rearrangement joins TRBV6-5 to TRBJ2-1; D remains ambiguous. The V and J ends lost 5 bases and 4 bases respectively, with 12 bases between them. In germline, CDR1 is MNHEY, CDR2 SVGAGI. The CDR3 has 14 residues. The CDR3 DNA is TGTGCCAGCAGTGCCCCACGAGGATACAATGAGCAGTTCTTC. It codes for CASSAPRGYNEQFF.

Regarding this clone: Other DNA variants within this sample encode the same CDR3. The CDR3 sequence is CASSGLAGVNTEAFF. Written as DNA, the CDR3 is TGCGCCAGCAGTGGTTTAGCGGGGGTGAACACTGAAGCTTTCTTT. This chain joins TRBV5-1 and TRBJ1-1, with D perhaps TRBD1 (5 bases). The CDR3 consists of 15 residues. V was shortened by 5 bases and J by 0 bases, with 14 bases between the two germline ends. CDR1 and CDR2 from the germline V gene are SGHRS and YFSETQ.

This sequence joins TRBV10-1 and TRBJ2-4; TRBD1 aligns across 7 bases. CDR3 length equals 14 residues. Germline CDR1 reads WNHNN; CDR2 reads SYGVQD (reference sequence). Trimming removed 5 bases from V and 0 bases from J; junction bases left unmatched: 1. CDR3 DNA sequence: TGCGCCAGCAGTCACAGGGGAGCCAAAAACATTCAGTACTTC. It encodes CASSHRGAKNIQYF.

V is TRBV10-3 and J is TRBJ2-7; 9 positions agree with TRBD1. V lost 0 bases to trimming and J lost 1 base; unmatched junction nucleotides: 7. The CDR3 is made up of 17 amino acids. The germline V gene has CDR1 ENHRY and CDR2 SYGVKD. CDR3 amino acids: CAISESTTGGSSYEQYF. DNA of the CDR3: TGTGCCATCAGTGAGTCGACCACAGGGGGCAGTTCCTACGAGCAGTACTTC.

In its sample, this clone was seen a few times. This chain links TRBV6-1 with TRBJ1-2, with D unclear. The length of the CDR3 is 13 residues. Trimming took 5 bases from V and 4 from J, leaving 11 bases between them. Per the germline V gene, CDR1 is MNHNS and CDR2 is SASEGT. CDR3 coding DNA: TGTGCCAGCAGTAAGACATCCTTCTATGGCTACACCTTC. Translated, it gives CASSKTSFYGYTF.

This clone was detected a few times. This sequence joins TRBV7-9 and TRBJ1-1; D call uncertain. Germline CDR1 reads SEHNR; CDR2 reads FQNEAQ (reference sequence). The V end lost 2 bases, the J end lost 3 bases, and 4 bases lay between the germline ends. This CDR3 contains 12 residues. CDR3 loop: CASSLIDTEAFF. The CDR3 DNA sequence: TGTGCCAGCAGCTTAATCGACACTGAAGCTTTCTTT.

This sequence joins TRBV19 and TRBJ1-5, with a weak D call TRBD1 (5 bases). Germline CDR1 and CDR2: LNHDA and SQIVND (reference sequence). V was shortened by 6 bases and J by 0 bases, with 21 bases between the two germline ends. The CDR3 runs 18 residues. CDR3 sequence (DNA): TGTGCCAGTAGCCTTGGACCGGGTAGGGGATATAGCAATCAGCCCCAGCATTTT. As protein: CASSLGPGRGYSNQPQHF. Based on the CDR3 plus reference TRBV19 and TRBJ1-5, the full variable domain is DGGITQSPKYLFRKEGQNVTLSCEQNLNHDAMYWYRQDPGQGLRLIYYSQIVNDFQKGDIAEGYSVSREKKESFPLTVTSAQKNPTAFYLCASSLGPGRGYSNQPQHFGDGTRLSIL.

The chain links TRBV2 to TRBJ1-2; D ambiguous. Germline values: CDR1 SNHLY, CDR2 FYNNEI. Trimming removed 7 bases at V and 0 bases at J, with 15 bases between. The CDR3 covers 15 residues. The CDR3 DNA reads TGTGCCAGCAAGGCCTCATCAGCGGCTAACTATGGCTACACCTTC. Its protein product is CASKASSAANYGYTF.

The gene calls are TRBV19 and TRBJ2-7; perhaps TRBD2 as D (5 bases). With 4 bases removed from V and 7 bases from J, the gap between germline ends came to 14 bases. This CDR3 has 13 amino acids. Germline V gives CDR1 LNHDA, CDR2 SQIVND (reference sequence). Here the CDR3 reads CASSKDPSGEQYV. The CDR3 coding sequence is TGTGCCAGTAGTAAAGACCCTTCGGGAGAGCAGTACGTC.

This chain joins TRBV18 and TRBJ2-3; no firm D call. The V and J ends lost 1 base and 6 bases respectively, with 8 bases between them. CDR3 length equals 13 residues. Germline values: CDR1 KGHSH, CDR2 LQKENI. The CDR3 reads CASSPRWSDTQYF. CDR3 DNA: TGTGCCAGCTCACCACGGTGGAGTGATACGCAGTATTTT.

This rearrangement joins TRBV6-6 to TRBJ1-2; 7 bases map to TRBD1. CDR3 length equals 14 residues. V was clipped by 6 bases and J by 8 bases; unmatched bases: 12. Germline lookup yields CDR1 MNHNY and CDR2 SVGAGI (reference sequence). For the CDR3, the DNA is TGTGCCAGCAGATCCACAGGGGCCCCCCGCGGCTACACCTTC. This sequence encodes CASRSTGAPRGYTF.

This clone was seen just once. In nucleotides, the CDR3 is TGTGCCTTAAGGGCAGGGGCGAACACTGAAGCTTTCTTT. Translation: CALRAGANTEAFF. The J gene is TRBJ1-1, the V gene TRBV10-3; D may be TRBD1 (6 bases). V lost 11 bases and J 1 base, leaving 14 bases between the germline ends. The CDR3 totals 13 residues. The germline gives CDR1 ENHRY, CDR2 SYGVKD.